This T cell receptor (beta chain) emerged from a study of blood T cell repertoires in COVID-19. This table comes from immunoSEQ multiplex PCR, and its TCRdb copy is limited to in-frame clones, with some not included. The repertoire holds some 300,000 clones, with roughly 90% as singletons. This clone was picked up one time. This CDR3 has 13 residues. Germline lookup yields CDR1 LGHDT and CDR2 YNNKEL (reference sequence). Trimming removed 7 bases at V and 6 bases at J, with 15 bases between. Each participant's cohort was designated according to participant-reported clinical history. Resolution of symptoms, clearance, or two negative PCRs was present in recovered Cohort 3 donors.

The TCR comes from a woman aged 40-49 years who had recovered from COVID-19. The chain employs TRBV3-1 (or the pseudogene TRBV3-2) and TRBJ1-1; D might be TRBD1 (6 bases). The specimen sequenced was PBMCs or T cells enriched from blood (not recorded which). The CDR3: CASTSRGQSEAFF. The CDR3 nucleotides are TGTGCCAGCACATCCAGGGGTCAGTCTGAAGCTTTCTTT.